This T cell receptor (beta chain) stems from a study of cytomegalovirus exposure and HLA in healthy donors. Study information: An earlier analysis identified 117 million unique TCR beta sequences in 150 million to 200 million T cells.

The PCR had 60 Vbeta and 13 Jbeta primers. Some clones are missing from TCRdb's copy, which holds only in-frame ones; the method was immunoSEQ multiplex PCR. Of about 150,000 clones detected, around 85% appear once; the ten largest clones hold 2.5% to 3.5%. V was pared by 5 bases and J by 3 bases, with 8 bases of the junction left unmatched. This CDR3 comprises 15 residues. From germline, CDR1 is SGHAT and CDR2 FQNNGV. This chain uses TRBV11-2 with TRBJ1-2, with 8 bases fitting TRBD1. The sequenced material came from PBMCs. The TCR comes from a young woman in good health and CMV-seronegative. CDR3 nucleotide sequence: TGTGCCAGCAGCCACCGGACAGGGTTGTACTATGGCTACACCTTC. Amino acid sequence: CASSHRTGLYYGYTF.